A single sample gave rise to the 11 T cell receptor beta chains below, sequenced in a study of T cell repertoires in cytomegalovirus infection. TCRdb re-analysed the reads in MiXCR, keeping a single row per CDR3 protein. The repertoire includes roughly 230,000 distinct CDR3 sequences, 17% of them detected once, and around 47% sits in the top ten. The specimen was CD8+ T cells from PBMCs. The receptors shown here come from a human donor in good health (CMV status not recorded). Some clones in this sample may be carry-over from other donors' samples.

This clonotype showed up many times. The rearrangement joins TRBV7-2 to TRBJ2-7; no definite D call. This CDR3 is 13 amino acids long. The germline V gene encodes CDR1 SGHTA and CDR2 FQGNSA. V was trimmed by 3 bases and J by 2 bases, leaving 8 bases between them. The CDR3 nucleotides read TGTGCCAGCAGCTTTATTACCGCCTACGAGCAGTACTTC. Translated: CASSFITAYEQYF.

This clonotype was picked up many times. The V call is TRBV7-6, the J call TRBJ1-1, with D possibly being TRBD1 (5 bases). The V gene's germline CDR1 is SGHVS and CDR2 FNYEAQ. V was trimmed by 1 base and J by 3 bases, leaving 15 bases between them. The CDR3 covers 16 residues. CDR3 region: CASSLEQGRVDTEAFF. CDR3 nucleotide sequence: TGTGCCAGCAGCTTAGAGCAGGGTAGGGTGGACACTGAAGCTTTCTTT.

This chain connects TRBV2 to TRBJ2-2, with TRBD1 as a possible D gene (7 bases). This CDR3 has 13 amino acids. Germline loops: CDR1 SNHLY, CDR2 FYNNEI. Between the trimmed V and J ends, which lost 9 bases and 3 bases, there was a span of 11 bases. CDR3 in DNA: TGTGCCAGGGGCAGGGGGGACACCGGGGAGCTGTTTTTT. It is translated as CARGRGDTGELFF.

This clonotype was observed many times. This chain joins TRBV6-5 and TRBJ2-7, with D tentatively TRBD1 or TRBD2 (5 bases each). Germline CDR1 and CDR2: MNHEY and SVGAGI. The V and J ends lost 0 bases and 1 base respectively, with 10 bases between them. This CDR3 has 15 amino acids. The CDR3 protein is CASSYSVGRSYEQYF. The CDR3, as DNA: TGTGCCAGCAGTTACTCTGTGGGACGGTCCTACGAGCAGTACTTC.

This clonotype was observed a few times. DNA of the CDR3: TGTGCCAGCATCTCCCCCTTAGGCCCAAACACTGAAGCTTTCTTT. Its protein is CASISPLGPNTEAFF. The chain combines TRBV6-5 with TRBJ1-1; D is ambiguous. The V end was cut by 7 bases, the J end by 2 bases, with 17 bases between. CDR3 length: 15 residues. Germline-derived CDR1 and CDR2 are MNHEY and SVGAGI.

This clonotype was found many times. The chain carries TRBV20-1 and TRBJ2-7; maybe TRBD2 (6 bases). The length of the CDR3 is 12 residues. The germline V gene encodes CDR1 DFQATT and CDR2 SNEGSKA (reference sequence). Trimming pared 0 bases from V and 3 bases from J, leaving 6 bases between. The CDR3: CSAREEGYEQYF. CDR3 DNA: TGCAGTGCTAGAGAGGAGGGCTACGAGCAGTACTTC.

The rearrangement joins TRBV27 to TRBJ2-3; D is perhaps TRBD1 (5 bases). Germline CDR1 reads MNHEY; CDR2 reads SMNVEV (reference sequence). With 0 bases removed from V and 5 bases from J, the gap between germline ends came to 15 bases. The CDR3 spans 16 residues. The CDR3, as DNA: TGTGCCAGCAGTTTATCTATAGGCAGGGATTTAGATACGCAGTATTTT. Translated: CASSLSIGRDLDTQYF.

This clonotype was recorded a few times. The chain carries TRBV19 and TRBJ2-7; 9 bases match TRBD1. The CDR3 is 13 residues long. From germline, CDR1 is LNHDA and CDR2 SQIVND (reference sequence). J gave up 4 bases and V 6 bases, and 4 bases lay outside the gene matches. In DNA form, the CDR3 reads TGTGCCAGTAGCACGGGACAGGGTTACGAGCAGTACTTC. Its translation is CASSTGQGYEQYF.

This clonotype came up many times. J is TRBJ1-1 and V is TRBV10-3, with TRBD1 identical over 8 bases. Unmatched junction bases numbered 10, after V lost 8 bases and J lost 5 bases. CDR1 is ENHRY, CDR2 SYGVKD, per germline. The CDR3 spans 14 residues. CDR3 coding DNA: TGTGCCATCTCCGAGGGGCAGGGGGCTACTGAAGCTTTCTTT. Translation: CAISEGQGATEAFF.

The chain couples TRBV28 to TRBJ1-1; perhaps TRBD1 as D (6 bases). Germline CDR1 MDHEN, CDR2 SYDVKM. V was shortened by 1 base and J by 3 bases, with 12 bases between the two germline ends. This CDR3 comprises 15 residues. The CDR3: CASSLLRGMDTEAFF. For the CDR3, the DNA is TGTGCCAGCAGTTTATTGAGGGGGATGGACACTGAAGCTTTCTTT.

This clonotype was detected only a few times. The V and J genes are TRBV6-5 and TRBJ1-1, with TRBD1 matching 12 bases. Losses at the gene ends were 7 bases for V and 3 bases for J; bases not matched to a gene: 18. The V gene's germline CDR1 is MNHEY and CDR2 SVGAGI. CDR3 length: 19 amino acids. CDR3 coding DNA: TGTGCCAGCACCGCACTGGCCGGGACAGGGGGCTTCGCGTACACTGAAGCTTTCTTT. Amino acid sequence: CASTALAGTGGFAYTEAFF.